The 24 T cell receptor beta chains below were found in one sample sequenced in a study of cytomegalovirus exposure and HLA in healthy donors. Both 60 Vbeta primers and 13 Jbeta primers went into the PCR. The repertoire was sequenced with immunoSEQ multiplex PCR; TCRdb's copy has only in-frame clones and lacks some. The table lists about 110,000 clones, roughly 72% of them singletons. Sequencing was performed on PBMCs. The receptors come from a woman aged 40 to 50 in good health and CMV-seropositive.

The chain recombines TRBV11-3 with TRBJ1-1; a weak D match, TRBD1 (5 bases). With 5 bases removed from V and 4 bases from J, the gap between germline ends came to 17 bases. Germline CDR1 SGHNT, CDR2 YENEEA. This CDR3 is 15 amino acids long. DNA for the CDR3: TGTGCCAGCAGCCCTCCAGGGATAGTGAGCACTGAAGCTTTCTTT. Its protein product is CASSPPGIVSTEAFF.

The chain employs TRBV27 and TRBJ2-3, with 12 bases lining up with TRBD2. There are 14 residues in the CDR3. The trim removed 8 bases at V and 4 bases at J, leaving 4 bases unmatched. Germline assignment: CDR1 MNHEY and CDR2 SMNVEV (reference sequence). The CDR3 loop is CASELAGGSDTQYF. The DNA of the CDR3 is TGTGCCAGCGAACTAGCGGGAGGTTCAGATACGCAGTATTTT.

The CDR3 DNA is TGTGCCAGCAGCTTGTTTAAGGGTAGCGGGAGGTGGGAGACCCAGTACTTC. Protein: CASSLFKGSGRWETQYF. This rearrangement joins TRBV5-4 to TRBJ2-5; 10 nucleotides align to TRBD2. The length of the CDR3 is 17 residues. Germline CDR1 SGHNT, CDR2 YYREEE (reference sequence). V trimming: 1 base; J trimming: 5 bases; junction bases outside the gene matches: 11.

The chain links TRBV5-8 to TRBJ2-7; 11 bases are shared with TRBD2. Germline V gene lookup returns CDR1 SGHTS and CDR2 YDEGEE. V shed 3 bases, J shed 3 bases, and the junction held 11 bases outside the gene matches. The CDR3 covers 17 residues. The CDR3 loop reads CASSSYGSGRAGYEQYF. The CDR3 bases are TGTGCCAGCAGCTCATACGGTAGCGGGAGGGCCGGCTACGAGCAGTACTTC.

Only one count was recorded for this clone. The J gene is TRBJ1-4, the V gene TRBV10-3; tentatively, D is TRBD1 (6 bases). Germline CDR1 and CDR2: ENHRY and SYGVKD. The CDR3 sequence is 14 residues long. V was cut by 1 base and J by 5 bases, with 8 bases left in between. The CDR3 sequence: CAISEWGLNEKLFF. CDR3 bases: TGTGCCATCAGTGAGTGGGGGCTGAATGAAAAACTGTTTTTT.

The chain links TRBV5-1 to TRBJ1-2; 7 nucleotides agree with TRBD1. This CDR3 comprises 15 residues. Unmatched junction bases numbered 14, after V lost 4 bases and J lost 8 bases. Germline V lookup: CDR1 SGHRS, CDR2 YFSETQ. The CDR3 region is CASSPTRDSWRGYTF. The CDR3 DNA reads TGCGCCAGCAGCCCTACCAGGGACAGCTGGAGGGGCTACACCTTC.

Of note for this clone: An end of the junction does not agree with germline; a read error may underlie this. The gene calls are TRBV4-2 and TRBJ1-5; 8 bases are a match to TRBD1. This CDR3 is built from 13 residues. CDR1 LGHNA and CDR2 YNFKEQ come from the germline V gene. The CDR3 region is CTSRPDRGQPQHF. The CDR3 coding sequence is TGTACCAGCAGACCTGACAGGGGACAGCCCCAGCATTTT.

The chain couples TRBV2 to TRBJ2-1, with TRBD2 matching over 9 bases. Losses at the gene ends were 4 bases for V and 9 bases for J; bases not matched to a gene: 4. This CDR3 region has 13 residues. The germline V gene has CDR1 SNHLY and CDR2 FYNNEI. CDR3 nucleotides: TGTGCCAGCAGTGGTAGCGGGGGCCTTGAGCAGTTCTTC. Amino acid sequence: CASSGSGGLEQFF.

The sample holds one count of this clone. This chain links TRBV7-9 with TRBJ1-2; D may be TRBD1 (5 bases). The V end was cut by 7 bases, the J end by 7 bases, with 13 bases between. Germline V lookup: CDR1 SEHNR, CDR2 FQNEAQ (reference sequence). There are 12 residues in the CDR3. The CDR3 DNA follows: TGTGCCAGCATCGACGGGGGGTCTGGCTACACCTTC. Protein: CASIDGGSGYTF.

The CDR3 sequence is CASSLRMLAGKGADTQYF. For the CDR3, the DNA is TGCGCCAGCAGCTTGAGGATGCTAGCGGGAAAGGGCGCAGATACGCAGTATTTT. The chain joins TRBV5-1 to TRBJ2-3; 9 nucleotides match TRBD2. The CDR3 extends over 18 amino acids. After removal of 1 base from V and 4 bases from J, the junction contained 13 bases not matched to a gene. Germline V gene data show CDR1 as SGHRS and CDR2 as YFSETQ.

This clone has a single count. The chain couples TRBV5-1 to TRBJ2-2; TRBD1 agrees at 7 bases. Germline values: CDR1 SGHRS, CDR2 YFSETQ. V was clipped by 0 bases and J by 1 base; unmatched bases: 0. The CDR3 sequence is 15 residues long. This CDR3 is CASSLDRGNTGELFF. The CDR3 DNA sequence: TGCGCCAGCAGCTTGGACAGGGGGAACACCGGGGAGCTGTTTTTT.

The chain has TRBV5-1 and TRBJ2-7; 8 nucleotides align to TRBD2. The CDR3 totals 14 residues. Unmatched junction bases numbered 3, after V lost 4 bases and J lost 0 bases. Germline V CDR1 and CDR2: SGHRS, YFSETQ. The CDR3 loop reads CASSHGTSSYEQYF. The CDR3 coding sequence is TGCGCCAGCAGCCATGGGACTAGCTCCTACGAGCAGTACTTC.

The V call is TRBV30, the J call TRBJ2-1, with TRBD1 identical over 9 bases. This CDR3 is built from 14 residues. Germline V lookup: CDR1 GTSNPN, CDR2 SVGIG (reference sequence). The ends lost 5 bases at V and 6 bases at J; junction bases unmatched: 8. The CDR3, as DNA: TGTGCCTGGTGGGGTGGGGACAGGGCCAATGAGCAGTTCTTC. Its protein product is CAWWGGDRANEQFF.

This clone was counted between two and nine times. The chain links TRBV9 to TRBJ1-2, with D perhaps TRBD1 (5 bases). Per germline, CDR1 SGDLS and CDR2 YYNGEE. The V end was cut by 0 bases, the J end by 0 bases, with 15 bases between. CDR3 size: 17 residues. The CDR3 DNA reads TGTGCCAGCAGCGTAGGATTCGGATTCAGGGCTAACTATGGCTACACCTTC. Translating it yields CASSVGFGFRANYGYTF.

The genes are TRBV5-6 and TRBJ2-5; TRBD2 matches at 9 bases. After removal of 4 bases from V and 5 bases from J, the junction contained 15 bases not matched to a gene. This CDR3 spans 17 amino acids. CDR1 is SGHDT and CDR2 is YYEEEE in the germline V gene. CDR3 in amino acids: CASSPRGSGSVLETQYF. The CDR3 DNA follows: TGTGCCAGCAGCCCCCGGGGTAGCGGGAGCGTGCTGGAGACCCAGTACTTC.

A remark on this clone: Relative to the germline gene, one junction end is altered; a read error may explain this. This rearrangement joins TRBV7-9 to TRBJ2-7, with 8 bases identical to TRBD2. The CDR3 spans 15 residues. CDR1 and CDR2 from the germline V gene are SEHNR and FQNEAQ (reference sequence). As DNA, the CDR3 is TGTTCCAGCAGCCTCTGGCCGGGGGGGTCCTACGAGCAGTACTTC. Translated, it gives CSSSLWPGGSYEQYF. The whole variable domain, filled in from reference TRBV7-9 and TRBJ2-7, reads DTGVSQNPRHKITKRGQNVTFRCDPISEHNRLYWYRQTLGQGPEFLTYFQNEAQLEKSRLLSDRFSAERPKGSFSTLEIQRTEQGDSAMYLCSSSLWPGGSYEQYFGPGTRLTVT.

The chain combines TRBV29-1 with TRBJ2-7; 8 bases line up with TRBD1. V trimming: 8 bases; J trimming: 4 bases; junction bases outside the gene matches: 10. CDR1 is SQVTM and CDR2 is ANQGSEA in the germline V gene. The CDR3 spans 13 residues. The CDR3 here is CSFYRGEEYEQYF. The CDR3, as DNA: TGCAGCTTTTACAGGGGGGAGGAATACGAGCAGTACTTC.

The gene calls are TRBV9 and TRBJ1-1, with D possibly matching TRBD1 (5 bases). The CDR3 loop spans 14 amino acids. CDR1 SGDLS and CDR2 YYNGEE come from the germline V gene. V was cut by 4 bases and J by 0 bases, with 10 bases left in between. The CDR3 DNA sequence: TGTGCCAGCAGCCCCGGGGGGATGAACACTGAAGCTTTCTTT. Amino acid sequence: CASSPGGMNTEAFF.

V is TRBV6-4 and J is TRBJ1-1; D remains unclear. CDR1 and CDR2 from the germline V gene are MRHNA and SNTAGT. With 4 bases removed from V and 1 base from J, the gap between germline ends came to 7 bases. The CDR3 totals 13 residues. As DNA, the CDR3 is TGTGCCAGCAGTGTTGCGGCGAACACTGAAGCTTTCTTT. This encodes CASSVAANTEAFF.

This clone was observed a handful of times. The CDR3 DNA follows: TGTGCCACCGCGGCGGGACAGGGGAGTACTGAAGCTTTCTTT. Translating gives CATAAGQGSTEAFF. The chain recombines TRBV6-5 with TRBJ1-1, with 10 bases lining up with TRBD1. This CDR3 is built from 14 residues. Germline CDR1 and CDR2: MNHEY and SVGAGI. Losses at the gene ends were 10 bases for V and 5 bases for J; bases not matched to a gene: 10.

V gene TRBV2 combines with J gene TRBJ1-6; D ambiguous. This CDR3 contains 13 residues. CDR1 and CDR2 from the germline V gene are SNHLY and FYNNEI. V was clipped by 6 bases and J by 6 bases, with 9 bases between them. CDR3 sequence reads: CASSAAPNSPLHF. The CDR3 coding sequence is TGTGCCAGCAGCGCAGCGCCTAATTCACCCCTCCACTTT.

The CDR3 nucleotides are TGCGCCAGGGGACAGGGGAGATTTGGGGGTATCGACAATTCACCCCTCCACTTT. As protein: CARGQGRFGGIDNSPLHF. The chain joins TRBV10-1 to TRBJ1-6; 10 bases align to TRBD1. The CDR3 extends over 18 amino acids. V shed 9 bases and J 7 bases; nucleotides not matched to a gene: 18. Per germline, CDR1 WNHNN and CDR2 SYGVQD (reference sequence).

A few counts support this clone. The CDR3 coding sequence is TGTGCCAGCAGCCCCACCGGGGGGGTTAATTCACCCCTCCACTTT. Amino acids: CASSPTGGVNSPLHF. The chain couples TRBV7-3 to TRBJ1-6, with D possibly matching TRBD1 (5 bases). CDR1 and CDR2 (germline): SGHTA, FQGTGA. Trimming left V 5 bases short and J 6 bases short, with 14 bases between. CDR3 length: 15 residues.

J is TRBJ2-7 and V is TRBV6-1; 7 positions agree with TRBD2. CDR1 is MNHNS, CDR2 SASEGT, per germline. The trim removed 7 bases at V and 3 bases at J, leaving 3 bases unmatched. The CDR3 is made up of 12 amino acids. In DNA, the CDR3 is TGTGCCAGCAAGCGGGATCTCTACGAGCAGTACTTC. It codes for CASKRDLYEQYF.